Each of the 8 T cell receptor beta chains below was sequenced from the same sample in a study of T cells in Graves' hyperthyroidism and ophthalmopathy. RNA transcripts provided the source from which TCR beta CDR3 regions were amplified. HTBI primers were used for first-round RT-PCR of the TCR CDR3. TCRdb redid the calling of the multiplex PCR reads with MiXCR, one entry per CDR3 protein. This sample has hundreds of thousands of distinct CDR3 sequences, with 15% to 20% found just once. Sequenced material: blood. These receptors originate from a man aged 40-49 years with Graves' ophthalmopathy.

This chain connects TRBV5-1 to TRBJ1-6, with TRBD1 matching over 8 bases. In germline, CDR1 is SGHRS, CDR2 YFSETQ. There are 16 residues in the CDR3. Trimming at V came to 0 bases and at J to 6 bases, leaving 5 bases not matched to a gene. The CDR3 spells CASSLAGQGINSPLHF. The CDR3 coding sequence is TGCGCCAGCAGCTTGGCCGGACAGGGTATTAATTCACCCCTCCACTTT.

This clonotype was counted many times. The chain recombines TRBV6-6 with TRBJ2-7, with 8 bases lining up with TRBD1. This CDR3 region has 13 residues. Trimming cost V 1 base and J 7 bases; bases outside gene matches: 3. Germline loops: CDR1 MNHNY, CDR2 SVGAGI (reference sequence). The CDR3 DNA reads as TGTGCCAGCAGTTACTACGGACAGGGTGAGCAGTACTTC. Amino acid sequence: CASSYYGQGEQYF.

V gene TRBV5-1 combines with J gene TRBJ2-3; perhaps TRBD2 as D (6 bases). This CDR3 has 16 residues. Per the germline V gene, CDR1 is SGHRS and CDR2 is YFSETQ. Between the trimmed V and J ends, which lost 4 bases and 0 bases, there was a span of 15 bases. CDR3 DNA: TGCGCCAGCAGCGACGCCACCAGCGGGAGCACAGATACGCAGTATTTT. Translation gives CASSDATSGSTDTQYF.

This clonotype was detected ten times or more. The CDR3 sequence: CASSSTSGNTGELFF. The CDR3 nucleotides are TGTGCCAGCAGCTCGACTAGCGGGAACACCGGGGAGCTGTTTTTT. J is TRBJ2-2 and V is TRBV7-3; 9 nucleotides match TRBD2. Germline V gene lookup returns CDR1 SGHTA and CDR2 FQGTGA. Trimming at V came to 4 bases and at J to 1 base, leaving 1 base not matched to a gene. The CDR3 sequence is 15 residues long.

The sample holds a few counts of this clonotype. A read error may produce the germline difference seen at one junction end. The chain joins TRBV12-5 to TRBJ2-2; D possibly matches TRBD1 or TRBD2 (6 bases each). Germline lookup yields CDR1 LGHNT and CDR2 FRNRAP. CDR3 length: 16 amino acids. CDR3 in amino acids: CASGPPGDSNTGELFF. CDR3 DNA: TGTGCTAGTGGCCCACCAGGGGACTCGAATACCGGGGAGCTGTTTTTT. Using reference TRBV12-5 and TRBJ2-2 for the parts outside the CDR3, the full variable domain is DARVTQTPRHKVTEMGQEVTMRCQPILGHNTVFWYRQTMMQGLELLAYFRNRAPLDDSGMPKDRFSAEMPDATLATLKIQPSEPRDSAVYFCASGPPGDSNTGELFFGEGSRLTVL.

This CDR3 is CASSLRERGPYEQYF. CDR3 nucleotides: TGTGCCAGCAGCTTACGGGAACGGGGTCCCTACGAGCAGTACTTC. The chain carries TRBV7-6 and TRBJ2-7; D might be TRBD2 (5 bases). Trimming took off 2 bases at V and 2 bases at J, with 13 bases between the two ends. Germline V lookup: CDR1 SGHVS, CDR2 FNYEAQ. This CDR3 is built from 15 residues.

This chain joins TRBV7-2 and TRBJ2-3; D possibly corresponds to TRBD2 (6 bases). V was shortened by 5 bases and J by 0 bases, with 24 bases between the two germline ends. The germline CDR1 and CDR2 sequences are SGHTA and FQGNSA. The CDR3 runs to 19 residues. The CDR3 protein is CASSPDHWEEDSSTDTQYF. DNA for the CDR3: TGTGCCAGCAGCCCGGACCATTGGGAGGAGGATTCTAGCACAGATACGCAGTATTTT.

The V and J genes are TRBV5-4 and TRBJ2-3; TRBD1 might be the D (6 bases). This CDR3 has 16 residues. Germline V CDR1 and CDR2: SGHNT, YYREEE (reference sequence). V was pared by 0 bases and J by 2 bases, with 13 bases between. As DNA, the CDR3 is TGTGCCAGCAGCTTGGGGGGGCGGGTATCCACAGATACGCAGTATTTT. It is translated as CASSLGGRVSTDTQYF.